This T cell receptor (beta chain) was observed in a study of blood T cell repertoires in COVID-19 (dated by TCRdb to the early 2020s). Regarding the complete study: Collaborator samples came from the United States, Italy and Spain and covered acute and convalescent phases of COVID-19. The prospective study material was composed of cDNA or gDNA derived from T cells, B-cell-depleted T cells, or PBMCs. The dataset comprised deeply sampled blood TCRbeta repertoires from subjects exposed to, actively infected with, or recovered from COVID-19. The repertoires were released in a freely available public database intended as a resource for research on the immune response to SARS-CoV-2. The samples were drawn from two sources: the first 160 participants of the ongoing ImmuneRACE study, and fewer than 1,500 subjects contributed by 6 global collaborators. A de-identified subject ID, COVID-19 status, age in years and sex were almost always included in the sample metadata. Where HLA class I and class II types were available, the types were taken from metadata supplied by the sample provider, not from assay-based typing.

The study at large found these results: How much clinical and demographic metadata was included differed by source and by participant, and the metadata was provided uncurated.

Whole blood was collected in K2EDTA tubes by collaborating institutions according to the institutions' own protocols. For TCRbeta analysis, collaborators shipped samples as frozen whole blood, isolated PBMCs, or DNA extracted from either of those sample types. Based on the germline V gene, the CDR1 and CDR2 sequences are SGHVS and FNYEAQ. Cut back by 5 bases and 2 bases, the V and J ends lie 15 bases apart. The CDR3 spans 15 residues, from the cysteine through the phenylalanine. Left in the record is the CDR3 DNA by itself, 45 bases read in frame from the first base. TCRbeta CDR3 regions were amplified from genomic DNA by means of the immunoSEQ Assay, a bias-controlled multiplex PCR. As for the authors' bioinformatics: Within the assay, amplification of reference gene primers was used to estimate how many nucleated cells each sample contained. Sequence reads were collapsed and filtered to measure the absolute abundance of every unique TCRbeta CDR3 rearrangement. For each sample, productive Simpson clonality was calculated by taking the square root of Simpson's diversity index across productive rearrangements. Imported from immuneACCESS, the table was reduced by TCRdb to in-frame sequences with V and J called. These copies leave out some clones; in studies compared against another copy, an unresolved V gene accounts for under half, and the cause of the remainder is not known. That table gives V, J and clone size, and the DNA gave D and trimming. This sample is represented by 45,000 to 65,000 clones; 80% to 90% of them were singletons. The leading ten clones occupy about 5.4% of the sample.

With respect to this clone: It lacks a known antigen. No much larger clone exists at a distance of one base, and base qualities are not known.

Specimen: peripheral blood. The chain is assembled from TRBV7-6 and TRBJ1-2; the D gene assignment is ambiguous. The receptor comes from a woman aged 55 to 70 with acute or convalescent COVID-19. For the CDR3, the sequence is CASSPGRVTNYGYTF. The DNA sequence is given as TGTGCCAGCAGCCCCGGGCGGGTGACCAACTATGGCTACACCTTC.